These 28 T cell receptor beta chains share one sample of origin, sequenced in a study of human T cells and chemical hapten exposure (dated by TCRdb to the early 2020s). Receptor amplification or capture employed 5' RACE. The sequencer listed for this sample is Illumina MiSeq. Using fastp trimming at Q25 and MiXCR clonotype assembly, TCRdb reanalyzed the public sequencing data and kept in-frame beta chains. CDR3 protein sequences are deduplicated, and each keeps its most common genes and DNA. Recorded for this sample are roughly 120,000 distinct CDR3 sequences; roughly 18% of them occurred a single time. The ten largest make up around 3% of the sample. Unfractionated whole blood was collected in Tempus Blood RNA tubes, and total RNA was extracted from that blood. These TCRs come from a human donor in good health.

This clonotype was observed a few times. The chain carries TRBV6-6 and TRBJ2-6, with D uncertain. Germline V CDR1 and CDR2: MNHNY, SVGAGI (reference sequence). This CDR3 contains 16 residues. Deletions cut 6 bases from V and 0 bases from J, with 12 bases between. The CDR3 DNA reads as TGTGCCAGCAGGGAGACCTTTTCCTCTGGGGCCAACGTCCTGACTTTC. It is translated as CASRETFSSGANVLTF.

This chain links TRBV5-6 with TRBJ2-3; TRBD1 might be the D (5 bases). Trimming took 1 base from V and 2 from J, leaving 11 bases between them. This CDR3 has 15 amino acids. From germline, CDR1 is SGHDT and CDR2 YYEEEE. CDR3 coding DNA: TGTGCCAGCAGCTTGCCGCAGGGAACCACAGATACGCAGTATTTT. As protein: CASSLPQGTTDTQYF. The full variable domain, rest sourced from reference TRBV5-6 and TRBJ2-3, is DAGVTQSPTHLIKTRGQQVTLRCSPKSGHDTVSWYQQALGQGPQFIFQYYEEEERQRGNFPDRFSGHQFPNYSSELNVNALLLGDSALYLCASSLPQGTTDTQYFGPGTRLTVL.

This chain connects TRBV7-3 to TRBJ2-7, with TRBD2 identical over 14 bases. Trimming at V came to 3 bases and at J to 7 bases, leaving 5 bases not matched to a gene. CDR3 length: 15 amino acids. In germline, CDR1 is SGHTA, CDR2 FQGTGA. The CDR3 DNA reads as TGTGCCAGCAGCTTTAGGGGACTAGCGGGAGAGGAGCAGTACTTC. This translates into CASSFRGLAGEEQYF.

This clonotype occurred a few times. The J gene is TRBJ1-5, the V gene TRBV20-1; D remains unclear. The germline CDR1 and CDR2 sequences are DFQATT and SNEGSKA (reference sequence). The germline V and J ends were trimmed by 3 bases and 2 bases, with 11 bases remaining between them. CDR3 length equals 14 residues. The CDR3: CSASRFGGNQPQHF. The CDR3 nucleotides are TGCAGTGCTAGCCGCTTCGGAGGCAATCAGCCCCAGCATTTT.

The J gene is TRBJ2-3, the V gene TRBV15; the D gene could be TRBD1 or TRBD2 (5 bases each). Looked up from germline, CDR1 is LNHNV and CDR2 is YYDKDF (reference sequence). V lost 0 bases and J lost 4, with 8 bases in between. CDR3 length equals 14 residues. CDR3 coding DNA: TGTGCCACCAGCAGAGATCGGGGCTCAGATACGCAGTATTTT. Its translation: CATSRDRGSDTQYF. Filled out from reference TRBV15 and TRBJ2-3, the complete variable domain reads DAMVIQNPRYQVTQFGKPVTLSCSQTLNHNVMYWYQQKSSQAPKLLFHYYDKDFNNEADTPDNFQSRRPNTSFCFLDIRSPGLGDTAMYLCATSRDRGSDTQYFGPGTRLTVL.

This clonotype was seen only a few times. The rearrangement uses TRBV6-5 and TRBJ1-1; D gene ambiguous. Trimming cost V 5 bases and J 0 bases, with 10 bases left between them. This CDR3 contains 14 residues. Germline lookup yields CDR1 MNHEY and CDR2 SVGAGI. In DNA form, the CDR3 reads TGTGCCAGCAGTCGACAAATTTTGAACACTGAAGCTTTCTTT. As protein: CASSRQILNTEAFF.

This chain uses TRBV25-1 with TRBJ2-6; D uncertain. The germline V and J ends were trimmed by 2 bases and 0 bases, with 11 bases remaining between them. This CDR3 spans 17 amino acids. The germline V gene encodes CDR1 MGHDK and CDR2 SYGVNS. The CDR3 region has the DNA TGTGCCAGCAGTGAAATAGGCAGACTCTCTGGGGCCAACGTCCTGACTTTC. Amino acids: CASSEIGRLSGANVLTF.

This clonotype was seen a few times. This rearrangement joins TRBV5-1 to TRBJ2-5, with D hard to call. The ends were cut back, 4 bases at V and 5 bases at J, with 12 bases in the middle. Germline V CDR1 and CDR2: SGHRS, YFSETQ. The CDR3 spans 13 residues. The CDR3 loop reads CASSPDYRETQYF. The CDR3 nucleotides are TGCGCCAGCAGCCCCGATTACCGGGAGACCCAGTACTTC.

This chain connects TRBV28 to TRBJ1-5; D may be TRBD1 (5 bases). V dropped 6 bases and J dropped 9 bases, with 27 bases sitting between them. Germline V lookup: CDR1 MDHEN, CDR2 SYDVKM. This CDR3 comprises 17 residues. CDR3 sequence reads: CASRPSLSTGSRGPQHF. For the CDR3, the DNA is TGTGCCAGCAGACCGAGCCTCAGCACAGGTTCGCGAGGGCCCCAGCATTTT.

The rearrangement links TRBV10-3 to TRBJ2-7; TRBD1 or TRBD2 may be the D gene (6 bases each). Per the germline V gene, CDR1 is ENHRY and CDR2 is SYGVKD. Trimming stripped 8 bases from V and 5 bases from J, with 19 bases between. The CDR3 contains 14 residues. This chain's CDR3 is CAIGGRDRSDEQYF. The CDR3 coding sequence is TGTGCCATCGGGGGGCGAGACAGGTCCGACGAGCAGTACTTC.

This clonotype was picked up many times. The rearrangement uses TRBV28 and TRBJ2-5, with a weak D call TRBD1 (6 bases). The V gene's germline CDR1 is MDHEN and CDR2 SYDVKM. V gave up 8 bases and J gave up 5 bases, with 15 bases separating them. CDR3 size: 13 residues. CDR3 in DNA: TGTGCCAGCGACCCCGACAGGTGGGAGACCCAGTACTTC. Its protein product is CASDPDRWETQYF.

V and J are TRBV18 and TRBJ1-1; 7 bases agree with TRBD1. Germline lookup yields CDR1 KGHSH and CDR2 LQKENI. The V and J ends lost 1 base and 1 base, in that order; junction bases with no gene match: 6. The CDR3 contains 16 residues. DNA of the CDR3: TGTGCCAGCTCACCACTAAAGGGGACAGCGAACACTGAAGCTTTCTTT. Residues: CASSPLKGTANTEAFF.

The chain joins TRBV7-9 to TRBJ1-3, with 8 bases identical to TRBD1. The CDR3 loop spans 14 amino acids. The germline V gene has CDR1 SEHNR and CDR2 FQNEAQ (reference sequence). Unmatched junction bases numbered 0, after V lost 3 bases and J lost 2 bases. Here the CDR3 reads CASSLTGAGNTIYF. The CDR3 DNA sequence: TGTGCCAGCAGCTTGACAGGGGCTGGAAACACCATATATTTT. The full variable domain, in which reference TRBV7-9 and TRBJ1-3 provide the parts outside the CDR3, is DTGVSQNPRHKITKRGQNVTFRCDPISEHNRLYWYRQTLGQGPEFLTYFQNEAQLEKSRLLSDRFSAERPKGSFSTLEIQRTEQGDSAMYLCASSLTGAGNTIYFGEGSWLTVV.

This clonotype was detected a few times. V and J are TRBV29-1 and TRBJ1-2, with D perhaps TRBD1 (6 bases). Germline CDR1 and CDR2: SQVTM and ANQGSEA. Deletions cut 7 bases from V and 7 bases from J, with 19 bases between. This CDR3 comprises 13 residues. In DNA, the CDR3 is TGCAGCGCTCTGCAGGGGTTACGGGGTGGCTACACCTTC. It yields the protein CSALQGLRGGYTF.

CDR3 amino acids: CASSRTGRNQPQHF. DNA of the CDR3: TGTGCCAGCAGTAGGACAGGACGCAATCAGCCCCAGCATTTT. The J gene is TRBJ1-5, the V gene TRBV12-3 or TRBV12-4, with TRBD1 identical over 7 bases. The CDR3 loop spans 14 amino acids. V shed 5 bases and J 2 bases; nucleotides not matched to a gene: 3.

The chain joins TRBV7-8 to TRBJ2-1; unclear D gene. The CDR3 has 14 amino acids. Trimming pared 3 bases from V and 4 bases from J, leaving 10 bases between. Germline V gives CDR1 SGHVS, CDR2 FQNEAQ. The CDR3 spells CASSLRVSYNEQFF. For the CDR3, the DNA is TGTGCCAGCAGCTTGCGAGTTTCTTACAATGAGCAGTTCTTC.

The chain has TRBV20-1 and TRBJ2-7; a possible D gene is TRBD2 (6 bases). Germline loops: CDR1 DFQATT, CDR2 SNEGSKA (reference sequence). V was pared by 6 bases and J by 2 bases, with 14 bases between. This CDR3 has 13 amino acids. CDR3 DNA: TGCAGTGCCAGGGACTTCATCACCTACGAGCAGTACTTC. Amino acids: CSARDFITYEQYF.

The chain combines TRBV20-1 with TRBJ1-6; D ambiguous. CDR1 and CDR2 (germline): DFQATT, SNEGSKA (reference sequence). This CDR3 spans 16 amino acids. Trimming took off 2 bases at V and 5 bases at J, with 16 bases between the two ends. The CDR3 region has the DNA TGCAGTGCTAGAAGTGGCGTGGGAGGGAATAATTCACCCCTCCACTTT. It translates to CSARSGVGGNNSPLHF.

This chain links TRBV15 with TRBJ2-1; D might be TRBD2 (5 bases). Looked up from germline, CDR1 is LNHNV and CDR2 is YYDKDF (reference sequence). This CDR3 contains 16 residues. V lost 0 bases to trimming and J lost 2 bases, with 11 bases between them. The CDR3 loop is CATSRDRGRPYNEQFF. The CDR3, as DNA: TGTGCCACCAGCAGAGATCGGGGTAGACCCTACAATGAGCAGTTCTTC.

This rearrangement joins TRBV27 to TRBJ2-1; 8 nucleotides agree with TRBD2. The V segment lost 8 bases and the J segment 6 bases; nucleotides outside the gene matches: 12. The CDR3 totals 15 residues. Germline V gene lookup returns CDR1 MNHEY and CDR2 SMNVEV (reference sequence). CDR3 nucleotides: TGTGCCAGCTCGGAGCCGGGAGGGGTTTCCAATGAGCAGTTCTTC. Protein product: CASSEPGGVSNEQFF.

The V and J genes are TRBV5-6 and TRBJ2-3; D is possibly TRBD1 (5 bases). Germline lookup yields CDR1 SGHDT and CDR2 YYEEEE. Trimming stripped 0 bases from V and 6 bases from J, with 14 bases between. This CDR3 has 15 residues. CDR3 DNA: TGTGCCAGCAGCTTGGAGTTGGGGCCCACGGATACGCAGTATTTT. This sequence encodes CASSLELGPTDTQYF.

This clonotype came up a few times. The chain couples TRBV12-3 or TRBV12-4 to TRBJ1-5, with D hard to call. This CDR3 spans 14 amino acids. The V gene lost 2 bases and the J gene lost 11 bases, with 16 bases spanning the gap. The CDR3 nucleotides read TGTGCCAGCAGTTTATTAGAATCCGCAACGGCCCAGCATTTT. This sequence encodes CASSLLESATAQHF.

This chain joins TRBV28 and TRBJ1-6; D call uncertain. Germline loops: CDR1 MDHEN, CDR2 SYDVKM. This CDR3 contains 16 residues. V dropped 4 bases and J dropped 7 bases, with 17 bases sitting between them. CDR3 DNA sequence: TGTGCCAGCAGTTCCCCGTCCACGACCAACAATTCACCCCTCCACTTT. Translation gives CASSSPSTTNNSPLHF.

At least ten counts were recorded for this clonotype. J is TRBJ1-3 and V is TRBV7-8; TRBD1 might be the D (5 bases). This CDR3 has 12 amino acids. Trimming removed 5 bases at V and 8 bases at J, with 10 bases between. In germline, CDR1 is SGHVS, CDR2 FQNEAQ. In DNA form, the CDR3 reads TGTGCCAGCAGCATCCAGGGAGACACCATATATTTT. Amino acids: CASSIQGDTIYF.

This clonotype was seen a handful of times. V is TRBV2 and J is TRBJ1-2; D remains ambiguous. The CDR3 totals 14 residues. Trimming removed 8 bases from V and 5 bases from J, with 18 bases in between. CDR1 is SNHLY and CDR2 is FYNNEI in the germline V gene. The CDR3 loop reads CASDGPGRPYGYTF. CDR3 bases: TGTGCCAGCGATGGTCCCGGGCGTCCGTATGGCTACACCTTC.

The V and J genes are TRBV5-1 and TRBJ1-2; D is unresolved. V was pared by 0 bases and J by 7 bases, with 13 bases between. The CDR3 spans 14 residues. CDR1 SGHRS and CDR2 YFSETQ come from the germline V gene. DNA of the CDR3: TGCGCCAGCAGCTTGGCTTTTACCGGACGTGGCTACACCTTC. Its protein is CASSLAFTGRGYTF.

This chain joins TRBV7-9 and TRBJ1-3, with D perhaps TRBD1 (6 bases). In germline, CDR1 is SEHNR, CDR2 FQNEAQ (reference sequence). The CDR3 has 15 amino acids. Trimming took off 7 bases at V and 0 bases at J, with 13 bases between the two ends. As DNA, the CDR3 is TGTGCCAGCAATTGGGGGCAACGCTCTGGAAACACCATATATTTT. Encoded protein: CASNWGQRSGNTIYF.

This chain joins TRBV27 and TRBJ2-1; perhaps TRBD1 as D (5 bases). Trimming took 6 bases from V and 0 from J, leaving 6 bases between them. Germline V gene data show CDR1 as MNHEY and CDR2 as SMNVEV (reference sequence). The CDR3 is made up of 13 amino acids. In nucleotides, the CDR3 is TGTGCCAGCAGCAGGGCCTCCTACAATGAGCAGTTCTTC. Residues: CASSRASYNEQFF.